Sequencing of this TCR beta chain was carried out in a study of blood T cell repertoires in COVID-19. Study at large: The United States, Italy and Spain supplied acute and convalescent COVID-19 samples. Nucleic acid was either cDNA or gDNA, and it came from T cells, B-cell-depleted T cells, or PBMCs.

V shed 3 bases and J 2 bases; nucleotides not matched to a gene: 7. This CDR3 is 15 amino acids long. Germline V CDR1 and CDR2: KGHSH, LQKENI. Libraries were prepared by immunoSEQ multiplex PCR; TCRdb keeps only in-frame clonotypes and omits some of them. The sample has roughly 260,000 clones, roughly nine tenths seen once. Cohorts were determined from participant-reported clinical history. The sequence was collected from a human donor in a cohort exposed to, infected with or recovered from COVID-19 (not recorded which). The donor label of this sample is uncertain. The rearrangement links TRBV18 to TRBJ2-7; 7 nucleotides agree with TRBD1. The sequenced material came from PBMCs or T cells enriched from blood (not recorded which). The CDR3 nucleotides read TGTGCCAGCTCACCGAACCCGGACAGGACCTACGAGCAGTACTTC. This encodes CASSPNPDRTYEQYF. The entire variable domain, with the rest obtained from reference TRBV18 and TRBJ2-7, is as follows: NAGVMQNPRHLVRRRGQEARLRCSPMKGHSHVYWYRQLPEEGLKFMVYLQKENIIDESGMPKERFSAEFPKEGPSILRIQQVVRGDSAAYFCASSPNPDRTYEQYFGPGTRLTVT.